This TCR beta chain was sequenced for a study of CD8+ T cells in alopecia areata. The CDR3 spans 13 residues. Germline CDR1 SGHDT, CDR2 YYEEEE. Extracted RNA was reverse transcribed, and the resulting cDNA served as sequencing template. Clones were sequenced by immunoSEQ multiplex PCR, and TCRdb holds only the in-frame ones, with some missing. The sample yields some 180,000 clones, 40% to 65% seen once. The treatment: oral pan-JAK inhibitor, 5-10 mg twice daily. Of note for this clone: A read error may account for a junction end that differs from germline.

The J gene is TRBJ2-6, the V gene TRBV5-6; possible D gene TRBD1, 5 bases. Specimen: CD8+ T cells sorted from blood, collected at week 52, from a patient treated with tofacitinib. This receptor was identified in a human donor with alopecia areata. The DNA of the CDR3 is TGTGCCAGCAGACACTCTGGGGCCAACGTCCCGACTTTC. Encoded protein: CASRHSGANVPTF. The variable domain in full, with the rest retrieved from reference TRBV5-6 and TRBJ2-6, is DAGVTQSPTHLIKTRGQQVTLRCSPKSGHDTVSWYQQALGQGPQFIFQYYEEEERQRGNFPDRFSGHQFPNYSSELNVNALLLGDSALYLCASRHSGANVPTFGAGSRLTVL.